The 17 T cell receptor beta chains in this list originate from one sample, sequenced in a study of shared clonotypes between healthy human individuals. Measured with immunoSEQ multiplex PCR; TCRdb has only the in-frame clones, and not every one. This sample has approximately 2.1 million clones, with more than 85% found just once. Input material: naive CD4+ T cells from PBMCs. Subset described: CD45RA+ positively selected. The receptor set was obtained from a man aged 18 to 30 in good health. Some clones in this sample may be carry-over from other donors' samples.

J is TRBJ2-4 and V is TRBV6-1, with D possibly being TRBD2 (6 bases). Germline V gene data show CDR1 as MNHNS and CDR2 as SASEGT. Trimming shortened V by 1 base and J by 15 bases, and 22 bases separated the two germline ends. The CDR3 loop spans 15 amino acids. The CDR3 DNA follows: TGTGCCAGCAGTGAAGTGTCTCTGGGCGGCGGGAATCCGTACTTC. The encoded protein is CASSEVSLGGGNPYF.

The chain combines TRBV6-6 with TRBJ2-3; 7 bases match TRBD2. The CDR3 extends over 16 amino acids. Germline V lookup: CDR1 MNHNY, CDR2 SVGAGI (reference sequence). Losses at the gene ends were 6 bases for V and 4 bases for J; bases not matched to a gene: 13. The CDR3 sequence: CASRKDRSAGADTQYF. DNA of the CDR3: TGTGCCAGCAGAAAGGATAGGAGTGCGGGAGCAGATACGCAGTATTTT.

The gene calls are TRBV6-1 and TRBJ1-1; 7 bases align to TRBD1. Germline lookup yields CDR1 MNHNS and CDR2 SASEGT. V dropped 6 bases and J dropped 1; count of bases not matched to a gene: 8. There are 15 residues in the CDR3. The CDR3 nucleotides read TGTGCCAGCAGAGAACCGGGACAGCAGAACACTGAAGCTTTCTTT. Protein product: CASREPGQQNTEAFF.

A remark on this clone: At the DNA level, this CDR3 is encoded by other sequences in the same sample as well. The chain recombines TRBV10-1 with TRBJ2-3; 9 bases line up with TRBD2. Trimming cost V 8 bases and J 2 bases; bases outside gene matches: 5. The CDR3 is 14 amino acids. Germline values: CDR1 WNHNN, CDR2 SYGVQD (reference sequence). Here the CDR3 DNA reads TGCGCCAGCTCAGCGGGAGGATCCACAGATACGCAGTATTTT. Its protein product is CASSAGGSTDTQYF.

This clone came up once. J is TRBJ2-3 and V is TRBV27; D is unclear. The CDR3 is made up of 12 amino acids. V shed 5 bases and J shed 6 bases, with 9 bases lying between them. Germline V gene lookup returns CDR1 MNHEY and CDR2 SMNVEV (reference sequence). The CDR3: CASSPRRDTQYF. CDR3 nucleotide sequence: TGTGCCAGCAGTCCCCGACGGGATACGCAGTATTTT.

This chain links TRBV9 with TRBJ2-7; 7 positions match TRBD2. CDR1 and CDR2 from the germline V gene are SGDLS and YYNGEE. The CDR3 runs to 15 residues. V shed 0 bases, J shed 5 bases, and the junction held 8 bases outside the gene matches. The CDR3 region has the DNA TGTGCCAGCAGCGTAGATTCGGCGGGAGCTGACGAGCAGTACTTC. This encodes CASSVDSAGADEQYF. The full variable domain, its missing parts supplied by reference TRBV9 and TRBJ2-7, is DSGVTQTPKHLITATGQRVTLRCSPRSGDLSVYWYQQSLDQGLQFLIQYYNGEERAKGNILERFSAQQFPDLHSELNLSSLELGDSALYFCASSVDSAGADEQYFGPGTRLTVT.

With respect to this clone: Other DNA sequences in this specimen translate into the identical CDR3. The chain has TRBV5-1 and TRBJ1-2; D remains unclear. V lost 2 bases, J lost 0 bases, and 5 bases lay in between. The CDR3 has 13 amino acids. Per the germline V gene, CDR1 is SGHRS and CDR2 is YFSETQ. The CDR3 bases are TGCGCCAGCAGCTTAACGCCTAACTATGGCTACACCTTC. Protein sequence: CASSLTPNYGYTF.

The V gene is TRBV2, the J gene TRBJ2-7; no definite D call. This CDR3 has 13 residues. Per the germline V gene, CDR1 is SNHLY and CDR2 is FYNNEI. The CDR3 DNA is TGTGCACTTGTACCCTTCACCTCCTACGAGCAGTACTTC. Translating it yields CALVPFTSYEQYF.

This clone is a singleton in its sample. The chain links TRBV5-4 to TRBJ2-7, with D possibly being TRBD2 (5 bases). V lost 2 bases and J lost 4, with 16 bases in between. CDR3 length: 15 amino acids. Germline V gene lookup returns CDR1 SGHNT and CDR2 YYREEE (reference sequence). CDR3 bases: TGTGCCAGCAGCTTAGGTCGAGGGAGTCTTTACGAGCAGTACTTC. Translation gives CASSLGRGSLYEQYF.

The V call is TRBV5-1, the J call TRBJ2-5, with TRBD1 matching over 7 bases. This CDR3 is 16 amino acids long. With V trimmed by 6 bases and J by 6 bases, 17 bases remained unmatched. Germline lookup yields CDR1 SGHRS and CDR2 YFSETQ. Here the CDR3 reads CASTLKGVTGVQTQYF. The CDR3 nucleotides are TGCGCCAGCACCCTCAAAGGGGTAACAGGGGTCCAGACCCAGTACTTC.

The chain's CDR3 is CASSIRTAGGNYGYTF. In DNA, the CDR3 is TGCGCCAGCAGTATCCGGACAGCCGGGGGTAACTATGGCTACACCTTC. The chain combines TRBV23-1 with TRBJ1-2; a possible D gene is TRBD1 (6 bases). TRBV23-1 is reported as an ORF; its role is uncertain. Trimming took off 5 bases at V and 1 base at J, with 17 bases between the two ends. This CDR3 has 16 residues.

V usage is TRBV7-2 and J usage is TRBJ2-2; a weak D match, TRBD2 (6 bases). Germline-derived CDR1 and CDR2 are SGHTA and FQGNSA. The ends were cut back, 1 base at V and 6 bases at J, with 21 bases in the middle. The CDR3 is 18 residues long. The CDR3 nucleotides are TGTGCCAGCAGCTTAGTGATGCCCGCGGACTACTTCGCCGGGGAGCTGTTTTTT. Its protein product is CASSLVMPADYFAGELFF.

The chain recombines TRBV4-1 with TRBJ2-7, with TRBD1 matching over 8 bases. Trimming at V came to 4 bases and at J to 7 bases, leaving 12 bases not matched to a gene. CDR1 is MGHRA, CDR2 YSYEKL, per germline. CDR3 size: 15 residues. The DNA of the CDR3 is TGCGCCAGCAGCCGACCGGGACAGGCCCCGCAGGAGCAGTACTTC. Amino acids: CASSRPGQAPQEQYF.

The chain couples TRBV9 to TRBJ2-5; TRBD2 aligns across 10 bases. The length of the CDR3 is 17 residues. CDR1 is SGDLS and CDR2 is YYNGEE in the germline V gene. The V and J ends lost 0 bases and 3 bases, in that order; junction bases with no gene match: 8. Written as DNA, the CDR3 is TGTGCCAGCAGCGTAGGTTCTAGCGGGAGTTTAAAAGAGACCCAGTACTTC. It translates to CASSVGSSGSLKETQYF. Complete variable domain (other parts from reference TRBV9 and TRBJ2-5): DSGVTQTPKHLITATGQRVTLRCSPRSGDLSVYWYQQSLDQGLQFLIQYYNGEERAKGNILERFSAQQFPDLHSELNLSSLELGDSALYFCASSVGSSGSLKETQYFGPGTRLLVL.

The genes are TRBV6-5 and TRBJ2-3; no firm D call. CDR3 size: 15 residues. V lost 2 bases, J lost 1 base, and 10 bases lay in between. Germline CDR1 is MNHEY and CDR2 is SVGAGI. The CDR3 DNA follows: TGTGCCAGCAGTTACGGGTGGATGGGCACAGATACGCAGTATTTT. This codes for CASSYGWMGTDTQYF.

The V and J genes are TRBV18 and TRBJ2-3; D is uncertain. Germline loops: CDR1 KGHSH, CDR2 LQKENI. This CDR3 region has 14 residues. The ends were cut back, 4 bases at V and 1 base at J, with 9 bases in the middle. The CDR3 here is CASSREAGTDTQYF. For the CDR3, the DNA is TGTGCCAGCTCACGAGAGGCGGGCACAGATACGCAGTATTTT.

The chain joins TRBV14 to TRBJ1-5; 7 nucleotides align to TRBD1. Germline CDR1 reads SGHDN; CDR2 reads FVKESK. CDR3 length: 16 residues. Trimming at V came to 0 bases and at J to 2 bases, leaving 4 bases not matched to a gene. The CDR3 DNA follows: TGTGCCAGCAGCCAAGAACAGGGGTTTCGCAATCAGCCCCAGCATTTT. Translating gives CASSQEQGFRNQPQHF.